Included here is one T cell receptor (beta chain) sequence, with context. Its antigen is currently unknown. Clinical symptoms and serum thyroxine were used for diagnosis; TRAb, thyroid ultrasound and orbital computed tomography were also relied on. Amplification of TCR beta CDR3 regions used RNA transcripts. Second-round multiplex PCR followed a first-round RT-PCR using HTBI primers. TCRdb reprocessed the multiplex PCR reads via MiXCR and lists one record per CDR3 protein. The table has roughly 220,000 distinct CDR3 sequences, about 46% seen once. The sample belongs to a study of Graves' ophthalmopathy and Graves' hyperthyroidism. Study results and caveats: The model achieved 55% to 71% sensitivity and under 75% specificity for ophthalmopathy progression.

CDR1 and CDR2 (germline): DFQATT, SNEGSKA (reference sequence). The V and J ends lost 5 bases and 5 bases, in that order; junction bases with no gene match: 4. This CDR3 region has 13 residues. The sample was peripheral blood. V gene TRBV20-1 combines with J gene TRBJ1-1; 11 bases align to TRBD1. This sequence was found in an adult man with Graves' ophthalmopathy. The CDR3 sequence is CSASGQGATEAFF. CDR3 nucleotides: TGCAGTGCTTCCGGACAGGGGGCAACTGAAGCTTTCTTT.